Presented here are 4 T cell receptor beta chains from one specimen sequenced in a study of T cell repertoires in cytomegalovirus infection. These receptors have no known antigen. TCRdb analysed the reads with MiXCR anew, one entry per CDR3 protein. The profile shows about 770,000 distinct CDR3 sequences, 25% to 30% of them singletons. The specimen comprised cultured CD8+ T cells from PBMCs, sampled from culture after CMV antigen stimulation. The source is a human donor in good health (CMV status not recorded). Some clones in this sample may be carry-over from other donors' samples.

This clonotype was recorded a few times. The V call is TRBV14, the J call TRBJ2-1, with D maybe TRBD2 (6 bases). V was clipped by 3 bases and J by 6 bases, with 12 bases between them. The CDR3 spans 14 residues. The germline CDR1 and CDR2 sequences are SGHDN and FVKESK. CDR3 nucleotides: TGTGCCAGCAGCCAGATCGGGGGAAGCAATGAGCAGTTCTTC. It translates to CASSQIGGSNEQFF.

The chain carries TRBV3-1 and TRBJ2-3; 8 nucleotides agree with TRBD2. The V segment lost 3 bases and the J segment 5 bases; nucleotides outside the gene matches: 10. The germline gives CDR1 LGHDT, CDR2 YNNKEL (reference sequence). This CDR3 region has 16 residues. The CDR3 is CASSQSQRGLGDTQYF. The CDR3, as DNA: TGTGCCAGCAGCCAGTCCCAGCGGGGGTTGGGAGATACGCAGTATTTT.

This clonotype was detected a few times. V and J are TRBV20-1 and TRBJ1-2, with D possibly TRBD1 on 6 matching bases. This CDR3 region has 13 residues. The ends were cut back, 5 bases at V and 0 bases at J, with 10 bases in the middle. The germline gives CDR1 DFQATT, CDR2 SNEGSKA (reference sequence). The chain's CDR3 is CSADRLANYGYTF. The CDR3 DNA is TGCAGTGCTGACAGGTTAGCTAACTATGGCTACACCTTC.

This clonotype was counted at least ten times. This chain links TRBV12-3 or TRBV12-4 with TRBJ1-5, with D possibly matching TRBD1 (6 bases). Deletions cut 2 bases from V and 4 bases from J, with 9 bases between. This CDR3 is 14 amino acids long. In nucleotides, the CDR3 is TGTGCCAGCAGTTTACAGGGGAATAATCAGCCCCAGCATTTT. Protein product: CASSLQGNNQPQHF.